What follows are 27 T cell receptor beta chains derived from one specimen sequenced in a study of blood T cell repertoires in COVID-19. This table comes from immunoSEQ multiplex PCR, and its TCRdb copy is limited to in-frame clones, with some not included. The data show 240,000 or so clones, with about 83% seen just once and roughly an eighth held by the top ten. The sample comprised peripheral blood. These receptors were taken from a man older than 75 with acute or convalescent COVID-19.

The gene calls are TRBV24-1 and TRBJ2-5; TRBD2 aligns across 13 bases. V lost 4 bases and J lost 5; bases outside the gene matches: 9. Germline assignment: CDR1 KGHDR and CDR2 SFDVKD. This CDR3 spans 17 amino acids. Here the CDR3 reads CATSERTSGGYPETQYF. The CDR3 DNA reads TGTGCCACCAGTGAGCGGACTAGCGGGGGATACCCGGAGACCCAGTACTTC.

The chain employs TRBV6-6 and TRBJ2-3; the match to TRBD2 covers 10 bases. The ends lost 6 bases at V and 7 bases at J; junction bases unmatched: 7. CDR3 length equals 14 residues. Germline V gene sequence: CDR1 MNHNY, CDR2 SVGAGI (reference sequence). CDR3 nucleotides: TGTGCCAGCAGATCGACTAGCGGGCCGTATACGCAGTATTTT. Protein: CASRSTSGPYTQYF.

The chain joins TRBV7-6 to TRBJ2-5; D possibly corresponds to TRBD1 (6 bases). There are 14 residues in the CDR3. The V end was cut by 0 bases, the J end by 5 bases, with 10 bases between. Germline CDR1 SGHVS, CDR2 FNYEAQ. The CDR3 bases are TGTGCCAGCAGCTTAGCAGGACAGCGGGAGACCCAGTACTTC. Translated: CASSLAGQRETQYF.

This sequence joins TRBV2 and TRBJ1-1, with a possible D match to TRBD1 (6 bases). Germline V gives CDR1 SNHLY, CDR2 FYNNEI. This CDR3 comprises 14 residues. Trimming took off 4 bases at V and 1 base at J, with 10 bases between the two ends. The CDR3 sequence: CASSVQGWNTEAFF. The DNA of the CDR3 is TGTGCCAGCAGTGTACAGGGTTGGAACACTGAAGCTTTCTTT.

Worth noting for this clone: Other nucleotide sequences in the sample specify the same CDR3. The CDR3 DNA sequence: TGTGCCAGCAGCGTAGATAGCGGGGGACCCTACGAGCAGTACTTC. Amino acids: CASSVDSGGPYEQYF. The chain recombines TRBV9 with TRBJ2-7; 9 nucleotides align to TRBD2. Trimming removed 0 bases from V and 2 bases from J; junction bases left unmatched: 3. CDR1 SGDLS and CDR2 YYNGEE come from the germline V gene. The CDR3 runs 15 residues. Filled out from reference TRBV9 and TRBJ2-7, the complete variable domain reads DSGVTQTPKHLITATGQRVTLRCSPRSGDLSVYWYQQSLDQGLQFLIQYYNGEERAKGNILERFSAQQFPDLHSELNLSSLELGDSALYFCASSVDSGGPYEQYFGPGTRLTVT.

V and J are TRBV11-2 and TRBJ2-1, with D perhaps TRBD2 (6 bases). CDR3 length: 14 residues. Trimming took 1 base from V and 7 from J, leaving 11 bases between them. Germline assignment: CDR1 SGHAT and CDR2 FQNNGV. CDR3 sequence reads: CASSLGLARNEQFF. Here the CDR3 DNA reads TGTGCCAGCAGCTTAGGCCTAGCGCGGAATGAGCAGTTCTTC.

The rearrangement links TRBV20-1 to TRBJ1-1; D remains ambiguous. V lost 1 base and J lost 8, with 5 bases in between. The CDR3 totals 10 residues. From germline, CDR1 is DFQATT and CDR2 SNEGSKA (reference sequence). As DNA, the CDR3 is TGCAGTGCTAGAGTACAGGAAGCTTTCTTT. Its protein is CSARVQEAFF.

This rearrangement joins TRBV5-1 to TRBJ1-1, with D unresolved. Germline V CDR1 and CDR2: SGHRS, YFSETQ. V lost 0 bases and J 0 bases, leaving 9 bases between the germline ends. The CDR3 runs 15 residues. This chain's CDR3 is CASSLGVALNTEAFF. CDR3 coding DNA: TGCGCCAGCAGCTTGGGTGTAGCGTTGAACACTGAAGCTTTCTTT. The full variable domain, in which reference TRBV5-1 and TRBJ1-1 provide the parts outside the CDR3, is KAGVTQTPRYLIKTRGQQVTLSCSPISGHRSVSWYQQTPGQGLQFLFEYFSETQRNKGNFPGRFSGRQFSNSRSEMNVSTLELGDSALYLCASSLGVALNTEAFFGQGTRLTVV.

This clone was detected only a few times. V gene TRBV19 combines with J gene TRBJ1-1; no definite D call. This CDR3 comprises 13 residues. Germline V gene lookup returns CDR1 LNHDA and CDR2 SQIVND (reference sequence). V was shortened by 4 bases and J by 1 base, with 7 bases between the two germline ends. CDR3 bases: TGTGCCAGTAGTAACACGGGGAACACTGAAGCTTTCTTT. Translation: CASSNTGNTEAFF.

CDR3 loop: CASSLTGGDTQYF. The DNA of the CDR3 is TGTGCCAGCAGCCTGACAGGGGGAGATACGCAGTATTTT. The chain recombines TRBV5-4 with TRBJ2-3, with 9 bases lining up with TRBD1. Germline CDR1 SGHNT, CDR2 YYREEE (reference sequence). V shed 4 bases, J shed 5 bases, and the junction held 2 bases outside the gene matches. The CDR3 totals 13 residues.

Here the CDR3 reads CASTRGTGGVYGYTF. The CDR3, as DNA: TGTGCCAGCACCCGCGGGACAGGGGGTGTCTATGGCTACACCTTC. V and J are TRBV11-2 and TRBJ1-2, with TRBD1 identical over 11 bases. CDR1 and CDR2 (germline): SGHAT, FQNNGV. V lost 7 bases to trimming and J lost 4 bases; unmatched junction nucleotides: 8. CDR3 length equals 15 residues.

This rearrangement joins TRBV3-1 (or the pseudogene TRBV3-2) to TRBJ2-5; D not resolved. The CDR3 loop spans 14 amino acids. V was cut by 0 bases and J by 3 bases, with 8 bases left in between. From germline, CDR1 is LGHDT and CDR2 YNNKEL (reference sequence). The CDR3 region has the DNA TGTGCCAGCAGCCAAGAATGGGCAGAAGAGACCCAGTACTTC. Translation gives CASSQEWAEETQYF.

The gene calls are TRBV12-3 or TRBV12-4 and TRBJ1-1; D is ambiguous. The CDR3 contains 12 residues. The ends were cut back, 3 bases at V and 5 bases at J, with 7 bases in the middle. CDR3 coding DNA: TGTGCCAGCAGTTTCCAGGCTACTGAAGCTTTCTTT. Amino acids: CASSFQATEAFF.

The chain links TRBV5-1 to TRBJ2-1; 10 nucleotides match TRBD2. The trim removed 0 bases at V and 8 bases at J, leaving 11 bases unmatched. This CDR3 spans 17 amino acids. From germline, CDR1 is SGHRS and CDR2 YFSETQ. CDR3 sequence reads: CASSLARSGGALDEQFF. Here the CDR3 DNA reads TGCGCCAGCAGCTTGGCCCGGAGCGGGGGGGCCCTGGATGAGCAGTTCTTC. The full variable domain, its missing parts supplied by reference TRBV5-1 and TRBJ2-1, is KAGVTQTPRYLIKTRGQQVTLSCSPISGHRSVSWYQQTPGQGLQFLFEYFSETQRNKGNFPGRFSGRQFSNSRSEMNVSTLELGDSALYLCASSLARSGGALDEQFFGPGTRLTVL.

This chain joins TRBV6-4 and TRBJ2-2; weak D call: TRBD2 (6 bases). Germline V CDR1 and CDR2: MRHNA, SNTAGT. The CDR3 loop spans 14 amino acids. V was cut by 0 bases and J by 6 bases, with 8 bases left in between. CDR3 in amino acids: CASSDSGGSGELFF. CDR3 coding DNA: TGTGCCAGCAGTGACTCGGGGGGATCCGGGGAGCTGTTTTTT.

The rearrangement uses TRBV28 and TRBJ2-7; 9 bases agree with TRBD1. In germline, CDR1 is MDHEN, CDR2 SYDVKM. The CDR3 contains 15 residues. J was trimmed by 3 bases and V by 6 bases; bases with no gene match: 9. The CDR3 region is CASRPTGQGGYEQYF. The CDR3 coding sequence is TGTGCCAGCAGGCCCACGGGACAGGGTGGCTACGAGCAGTACTTC.

The CDR3 nucleotides read TGTGCCAGCAGTGCCTCGGGACAGGGGGAATCACCCCTCCACTTT. Translating gives CASSASGQGESPLHF. J is TRBJ1-6 and V is TRBV6-6; TRBD1 matches 11 bases. Germline V gene sequence: CDR1 MNHNY, CDR2 SVGAGI (reference sequence). Trimming removed 5 bases from V and 10 bases from J; junction bases left unmatched: 7. The CDR3 has 15 amino acids.

This clone was picked up a small number of times. The rearrangement links TRBV5-1 to TRBJ1-2, with D unresolved. The CDR3 has 12 residues. Germline V lookup: CDR1 SGHRS, CDR2 YFSETQ. V was trimmed by 1 base and J by 4 bases, leaving 5 bases between them. In nucleotides, the CDR3 is TGCGCCAGCAGCTTGCCAGGCTATGGCTACACCTTC. This codes for CASSLPGYGYTF.

The V gene is TRBV7-8, the J gene TRBJ1-4; D ambiguous. The CDR3 consists of 16 residues. V was clipped by 0 bases and J by 0 bases, with 8 bases between them. Germline CDR1 reads SGHVS; CDR2 reads FQNEAQ. The CDR3 here is CASSLAGSPTNEKLFF. Written as DNA, the CDR3 is TGTGCCAGCAGCTTAGCGGGCAGCCCAACTAATGAAAAACTGTTTTTT.

The J gene is TRBJ1-5, the V gene TRBV6-5; tentatively, D is TRBD1 (6 bases). V gave up 2 bases and J gave up 3 bases, with 8 bases separating them. The CDR3 consists of 14 residues. Germline loops: CDR1 MNHEY, CDR2 SVGAGI. The CDR3: CASSYGTNNQPQHF. The CDR3 region has the DNA TGTGCCAGCAGTTACGGGACAAACAATCAGCCCCAGCATTTT.

The chain is built from TRBV5-8 and TRBJ2-4; TRBD1 agrees at 8 bases. The germline V gene has CDR1 SGHTS and CDR2 YDEGEE. Unmatched junction bases numbered 8, after V lost 4 bases and J lost 5 bases. This CDR3 has 15 amino acids. DNA of the CDR3: TGTGCCAGCAGCGACAGGGGCGCACTCCAAAACATTCAGTACTTC. It is translated as CASSDRGALQNIQYF.

DNA of the CDR3: TGTGCCAGCAGCCGAAGAGGGCAATCGGGCACCGGGGAGCTGTTTTTT. It encodes CASSRRGQSGTGELFF. The J gene is TRBJ2-2, the V gene TRBV7-9; perhaps TRBD2 as D (5 bases). Germline-derived CDR1 and CDR2 are SEHNR and FQNEAQ (reference sequence). CDR3 length equals 16 residues. With 5 bases removed from V and 4 bases from J, the gap between germline ends came to 17 bases.

The genes are TRBV19 and TRBJ1-1; D is unresolved. Deletions cut 6 bases from V and 1 base from J, with 6 bases between. CDR1 LNHDA and CDR2 SQIVND come from the germline V gene (reference sequence). CDR3 length equals 12 residues. The CDR3, as DNA: TGTGCCAGTAGGGGGAGGAACACTGAAGCTTTCTTT. It encodes CASRGRNTEAFF.

V is TRBV18 and J is TRBJ2-7; TRBD1 might be the D (6 bases). The CDR3 consists of 15 residues. The V end was cut by 1 base, the J end by 3 bases, with 13 bases between. Germline assignment: CDR1 KGHSH and CDR2 LQKENI. The CDR3 nucleotides read TGTGCCAGCTCACCACTACCAGGGGAGCGCTACGAGCAGTACTTC. This sequence encodes CASSPLPGERYEQYF.

V and J are TRBV9 and TRBJ1-4; 11 positions match TRBD1. The V gene's germline CDR1 is SGDLS and CDR2 YYNGEE. Losses at the gene ends were 2 bases for V and 7 bases for J; bases not matched to a gene: 4. This CDR3 comprises 15 residues. The CDR3 region has the DNA TGTGCCAGCAGCGTTAGGACAGGGGGCAGTGAAAAACTGTTTTTT. Translating gives CASSVRTGGSEKLFF.

The chain recombines TRBV5-8 with TRBJ1-5; 7 bases are a match to TRBD1. The CDR3 runs 14 residues. With V trimmed by 0 bases and J by 6 bases, 3 bases remained unmatched. The germline V gene encodes CDR1 SGHTS and CDR2 YDEGEE. CDR3: CASSLEAGGQPQHF. In DNA, the CDR3 is TGTGCCAGCAGCTTGGAGGCAGGGGGTCAGCCCCAGCATTTT.

This chain connects TRBV5-1 to TRBJ2-2; 11 nucleotides line up with TRBD1. Germline V lookup: CDR1 SGHRS, CDR2 YFSETQ. J lost 2 bases, V lost 0 bases, and 0 bases had no gene match. The CDR3 is 16 residues long. CDR3 DNA: TGCGCCAGCAGCTTGGGGACAGGGGGCAACACCGGGGAGCTGTTTTTT. Protein product: CASSLGTGGNTGELFF.